The 19 T cell receptor beta chains below were found in one sample sequenced in a study of metastatic and nonmetastatic thyroid tumors. TCRdb reprocessed the PCR reads using MiXCR. Of 30,000 to 40,000 clones detected, 19% appear once; the ten largest clones hold about 16%. Not a single patient had been given any form of treatment at any point before undergoing thyroid surgery. Sequenced material: blood. The receptors come from a female donor with papillary thyroid cancer or a benign thyroid nodule (not recorded which). Some clones in this sample may be carry-over from other donors' samples.

This clone occurred many times. V and J are TRBV7-2 and TRBJ2-2; 7 bases map to TRBD1. CDR3 length equals 15 residues. The ends lost 5 bases at V and 6 bases at J; junction bases unmatched: 9. Germline-derived CDR1 and CDR2 are SGHTA and FQGNSA. The CDR3 region has the DNA TGTGCCAGCAGCAGTAACAGGGGTTGGGCCGGGGAGCTGTTTTTT. This sequence encodes CASSSNRGWAGELFF.

This clone was counted between two and nine times. V usage is TRBV15 and J usage is TRBJ2-7, with TRBD1 matching 7 bases. The V gene's germline CDR1 is LNHNV and CDR2 YYDKDF (reference sequence). With V trimmed by 4 bases and J by 3 bases, 6 bases remained unmatched. The CDR3 length is 14 residues. The CDR3 DNA sequence: TGTGCCACCAGCATATGTGACAGGGTCTACGAGCAGTACTTC. Amino acids: CATSICDRVYEQYF.

This clone occurred many times. The chain links TRBV7-2 to TRBJ2-5, with D perhaps matching TRBD1 (6 bases). Germline V gene data show CDR1 as SGHTA and CDR2 as FQGNSA. V lost 5 bases, J lost 3 bases, and 19 bases lay in between. This CDR3 has 16 residues. As DNA, the CDR3 is TGTGCCAGCAGCCATGGACAGATCGATTGGGAAGAGACCCAGTACTTC. Translation: CASSHGQIDWEETQYF.

This clone was recorded at least ten times. The DNA of the CDR3 is TGTGCCAGCAGTCGGACAGGGGTTCGGTTCTTC. It translates to CASSRTGVRFF. The chain combines TRBV28 with TRBJ2-1; 9 bases map to TRBD1. V lost 5 bases and J lost 15; bases outside the gene matches: 5. This CDR3 is 11 amino acids long. The germline V gene encodes CDR1 MDHEN and CDR2 SYDVKM.

This clone came up once. This sequence joins TRBV5-1 and TRBJ2-1; 11 positions match TRBD2. Trimming at V came to 4 bases and at J to 14 bases, leaving 5 bases not matched to a gene. The CDR3 length is 12 residues. Germline CDR1 is SGHRS and CDR2 is YFSETQ. The DNA for the CDR3 is TGCGCCAGCAGCCTTAGCGGGAGGGCCAAGTTCTTC. Protein sequence: CASSLSGRAKFF. The variable domain in full, completed from reference TRBV5-1 and TRBJ2-1, reads KAGVTQTPRYLIKTRGQQVTLSCSPISGHRSVSWYQQTPGQGLQFLFEYFSETQRNKGNFPGRFSGRQFSNSRSEMNVSTLELGDSALYLCASSLSGRAKFFGPGTRLTVL.

This clone has at least ten counts. An end of the junction does not agree with germline; a read error may underlie this. J is TRBJ1-4 and V is TRBV28, with a possible D match to TRBD1 (6 bases). Per the germline V gene, CDR1 is MDHEN and CDR2 is SYDVKM. The CDR3 length is 13 residues. CDR3 sequence: CASSLLRGDPLYF. CDR3 nucleotides: TGTGCCAGCAGTTTATTGAGGGGGGACCCCTTATATTTT.

In this sample, this clone turned up many times. The rearrangement uses TRBV7-6 and TRBJ2-5; D perhaps matches TRBD1 (5 bases). The CDR3 covers 13 residues. In germline, CDR1 is SGHVS, CDR2 FNYEAQ. V was pared by 2 bases and J by 3 bases, with 7 bases between. In DNA form, the CDR3 reads TGTGCCAGCAGCTTACTACAGGAAGAGACCCAGTACTTC. Its translation: CASSLLQEETQYF.

At least ten counts were recorded for this clone. The J gene is TRBJ2-2, the V gene TRBV7-2; TRBD1 agrees at 7 bases. The germline CDR1 and CDR2 sequences are SGHTA and FQGNSA. Unmatched junction bases numbered 1, after V lost 3 bases and J lost 0 bases. This CDR3 has 15 residues. CDR3 coding DNA: TGTGCCAGCAGCTTGGGACAGTCGAACACCGGGGAGCTGTTTTTT. Its translation is CASSLGQSNTGELFF. The entire variable domain, with the rest obtained from reference TRBV7-2 and TRBJ2-2, is as follows: GAGVSQSPSNKVTEKGKDVELRCDPISGHTALYWYRQSLGQGLEFLIYFQGNSAPDKSGLPSDRFSAERTGGSVSTLTIQRTQQEDSAVYLCASSLGQSNTGELFFGEGSRLTVL.

This clone was seen many times. The chain uses TRBV24-1 and TRBJ2-1; 9 bases fit TRBD1. Trimming cost V 1 base and J 13 bases; bases outside gene matches: 16. The germline CDR1 and CDR2 sequences are KGHDR and SFDVKD. The CDR3 spans 17 residues. The CDR3 DNA reads as TGTGCCACCAGTGATTTCTCCGGGACAGGGAAGTATGGGAATCAGTTCTTC. Its protein is CATSDFSGTGKYGNQFF.

This clone has at least ten counts. This rearrangement joins TRBV30 to TRBJ1-2, with D possibly matching TRBD1 (5 bases). The CDR3 is 13 amino acids. The germline gives CDR1 GTSNPN, CDR2 SVGIG (reference sequence). Trimming stripped 3 bases from V and 2 bases from J, with 10 bases between. The DNA of the CDR3 is TGTGCCTGGAGCACCAGACAGAACTATGGCTACACCTTC. Translation: CAWSTRQNYGYTF. The full variable domain, its missing parts supplied by reference TRBV30 and TRBJ1-2, is SQTIHQWPATLVQPVGSPLSLECTVEGTSNPNLYWYRQAAGRGLQLLFYSVGIGQISSEVPQNLSASRPQDRQFILSSKKLLLSDSGFYLCAWSTRQNYGYTFGSGTRLTVV.

This clone was detected a few times. This chain links TRBV27 with TRBJ2-7; D gene uncertain. The CDR3 is made up of 13 amino acids. The germline gives CDR1 MNHEY, CDR2 SMNVEV (reference sequence). Between the trimmed V and J ends, which lost 3 bases and 6 bases, there was a span of 12 bases. Here the CDR3 reads CASSFFLSGEQYF. DNA for the CDR3: TGTGCCAGCAGTTTCTTCCTCTCGGGCGAGCAGTACTTC.

As to this clone: A single base separates this from a much larger clone, so it may be a read error. The chain combines TRBV5-7 with TRBJ2-5; 7 nucleotides agree with TRBD2. TRBV5-7 is filed as an ORF, its function uncertain. Trimming removed 9 bases from V and 1 base from J; junction bases left unmatched: 12. This CDR3 has 15 amino acids. CDR3 DNA: TGTGCCACCTCGACCCTGCGGGGGAGCCAAGAGACCCAGTACTTC. Its translation is CATSTLRGSQETQYF.

In its sample, this clone was seen many times. Here the CDR3 DNA reads TGTGCCAGCAGCTTAGAGGGTGGAGTATACGAGCAGTACTTC. This translates into CASSLEGGVYEQYF. The V call is TRBV7-9, the J call TRBJ2-7; D unclear. The CDR3 runs 14 residues. Trimming cost V 1 base and J 4 bases, with 11 bases left between them. CDR1 SEHNR and CDR2 FQNEAQ come from the germline V gene (reference sequence).

This clone was counted between two and nine times. J is TRBJ2-7 and V is TRBV6-1; D gene unclear. Germline loops: CDR1 MNHNS, CDR2 SASEGT. Deletions cut 7 bases from V and 0 bases from J, with 16 bases between. CDR3 length: 15 amino acids. The CDR3 DNA reads as TGTGCCAGCACCAACGGTCCCCTAAGCTCCTACGAGCAGTACTTC. This gives the protein CASTNGPLSSYEQYF.

In the case of this clone: The junction departs from germline at one end; a sequencing error may be responsible. The chain recombines TRBV6-1 with TRBJ1-2, with 7 bases identical to TRBD1. The CDR3 consists of 16 residues. The V gene's germline CDR1 is MNHNS and CDR2 SASEGT. The CDR3 sequence: CASSPRAGTVVRGCTF. The CDR3, as DNA: TGTGCCAGCAGTCCACGCGCCGGGACAGTCGTACGAGGCTGCACCTTC.

This sequence joins TRBV30 and TRBJ2-6, with no clear D. The CDR3 extends over 13 amino acids. Germline CDR1 GTSNPN, CDR2 SVGIG (reference sequence). Trimming took 5 bases from V and 0 from J, leaving 5 bases between them. The CDR3: CAWVVSGANVLTF. The CDR3 DNA sequence: TGTGCCTGGGTAGTCTCTGGGGCCAACGTCCTGACTTTC.

This chain uses TRBV29-1 with TRBJ2-1; 7 bases align to TRBD1. The trim removed 8 bases at V and 4 bases at J, leaving 8 bases unmatched. The CDR3 consists of 13 residues. Germline CDR1 SQVTM, CDR2 ANQGSEA. The CDR3 nucleotides are TGCAGCCTTGGGACAGACCCATACAATGAGCAGTTCTTC. Amino acids: CSLGTDPYNEQFF.

This clone appeared a few times. The J gene is TRBJ2-7, the V gene TRBV28, with D possibly being TRBD2 (6 bases). Trimming took 10 bases from V and 7 from J, leaving 20 bases between them. In germline, CDR1 is MDHEN, CDR2 SYDVKM. CDR3 length equals 13 residues. CDR3 DNA: TGTGCCATCACCCCCGGCGGGGTGATGGAGCAGTACTTC. Translation gives CAITPGGVMEQYF.

The table lists this clone with many counts. The chain carries TRBV9 and TRBJ2-1, with 10 bases that match TRBD2. The CDR3 covers 19 residues. Trimming removed 0 bases from V and 5 bases from J; junction bases left unmatched: 14. Germline CDR1 and CDR2: SGDLS and YYNGEE. CDR3 nucleotide sequence: TGTGCCAGCAGCGTAGCTGGGGGTGGGGCTAGCGGGAGCGACAATGAGCAGTTCTTC. It is translated as CASSVAGGGASGSDNEQFF.